The sequence of this T cell receptor (beta chain) was determined in a study of cytomegalovirus exposure and HLA in healthy donors. The study, taken as a whole, reports: Analyses of presence and absence presupposed an approximately uniform sequencing depth across donors. Among donors in an Asian-associated ancestry cluster, a later analysis reportedly found fewer N-insertions than the approximately 700-donor mean.

A word on this clone: The target antigen is unknown.

With 60 Vbeta and 13 Jbeta primers, the PCR was carried out. TCRdb's table, derived via immunoSEQ multiplex PCR, lists solely in-frame clones and lacks some. The table gives about 210,000 clones; the top ten clones make up around 0.95% of it. V trimming: 5 bases; J trimming: 0 bases; junction bases outside the gene matches: 5. The CDR3 contains 15 residues. CDR1 and CDR2 (germline): MGHRA, YSYEKL. Sequencing used PBMCs. The source is a woman aged 25 to 39 in good health and CMV-seropositive. The chain links TRBV4-1 to TRBJ2-7, with TRBD2 matching 9 bases. CDR3: CASSLAGVGSYEQYF. The CDR3 DNA reads TGCGCCAGCAGCTTAGCGGGAGTGGGCTCCTACGAGCAGTACTTC.